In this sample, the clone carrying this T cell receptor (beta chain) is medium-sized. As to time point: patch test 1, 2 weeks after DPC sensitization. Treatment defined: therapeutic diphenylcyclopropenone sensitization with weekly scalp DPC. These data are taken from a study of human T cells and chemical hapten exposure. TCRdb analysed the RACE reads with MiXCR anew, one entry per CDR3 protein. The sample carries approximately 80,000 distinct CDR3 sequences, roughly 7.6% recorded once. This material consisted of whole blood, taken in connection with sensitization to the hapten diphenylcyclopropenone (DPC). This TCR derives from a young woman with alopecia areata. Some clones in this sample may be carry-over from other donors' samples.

The CDR3 nucleotides are TGTGCCAGCAGTGAAGCGCAGGACTATGGCTACACCTTC. Protein sequence: CASSEAQDYGYTF. This chain connects TRBV2 to TRBJ1-2; no clear D gene. Trimming left V 0 bases short and J 3 bases short, with 5 bases between. There are 13 residues in the CDR3. Germline CDR1 SNHLY, CDR2 FYNNEI.